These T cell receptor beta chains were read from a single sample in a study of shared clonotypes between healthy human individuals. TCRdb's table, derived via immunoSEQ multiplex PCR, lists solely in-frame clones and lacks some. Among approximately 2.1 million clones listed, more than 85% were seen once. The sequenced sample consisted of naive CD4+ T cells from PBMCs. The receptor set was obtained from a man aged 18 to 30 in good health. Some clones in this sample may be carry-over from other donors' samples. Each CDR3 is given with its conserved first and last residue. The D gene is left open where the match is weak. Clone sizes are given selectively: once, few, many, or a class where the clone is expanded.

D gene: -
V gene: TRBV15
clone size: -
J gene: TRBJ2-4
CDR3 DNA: TGTGCCACCAGCAGAGTGATGAACATTCAGTACTTC
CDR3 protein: CATSRVMNIQYF

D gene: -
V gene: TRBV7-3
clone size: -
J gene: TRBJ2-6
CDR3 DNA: TGTGCCAGCAGCCCGGGCAGGGCCGGGGCCAACGTCCTGACTTTC
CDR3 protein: CASSPGRAGANVLTF

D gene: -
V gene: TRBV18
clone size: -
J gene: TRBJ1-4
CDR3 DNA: TGTGCCAGCTCACCATTAGGAACTAATGAAAAACTGTTTTTT
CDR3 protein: CASSPLGTNEKLFF

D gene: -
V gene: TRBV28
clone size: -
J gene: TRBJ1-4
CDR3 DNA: TGTGCCAGCAGCTCACCGGGTGAAAAACTGTTTTTT
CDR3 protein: CASSSPGEKLFF

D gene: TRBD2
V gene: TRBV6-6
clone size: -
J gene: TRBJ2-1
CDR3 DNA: TGTGCCAGCAGTTTCCGACTAGCCGGTGAGCAGTTCTTC
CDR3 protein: CASSFRLAGEQFF

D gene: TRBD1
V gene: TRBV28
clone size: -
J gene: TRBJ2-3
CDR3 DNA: TGTGCCAGCAGTTCCTACAGGGGAGAGACGGGGAATTTT
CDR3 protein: CASSSYRGETGNF

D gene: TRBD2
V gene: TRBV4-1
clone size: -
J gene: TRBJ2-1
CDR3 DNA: TGCGCCAGCAGCCAACGGGAGGGGGGATATCGGGACTCCTACAATGAGCAGTTCTTC
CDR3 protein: CASSQREGGYRDSYNEQFF

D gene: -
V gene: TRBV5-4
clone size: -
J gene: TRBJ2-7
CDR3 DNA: TGTGCCAGCAGCCCAGGGGTTGTGGCATCCTACGAGCAGTACTTC
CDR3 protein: CASSPGVVASYEQYF

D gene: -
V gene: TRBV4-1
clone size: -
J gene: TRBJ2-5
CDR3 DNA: TGCGCCAGCGCCCCGGCCGATCATAAGGCGGAGACCCAGTACTTC
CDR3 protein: CASAPADHKAETQYF

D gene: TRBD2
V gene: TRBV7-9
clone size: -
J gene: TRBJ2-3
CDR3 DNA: TGTGCCAGCAGCCCCCGGACTAGCGGGAGTCTGACAGATACGCAGTATTTT
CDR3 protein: CASSPRTSGSLTDTQYF

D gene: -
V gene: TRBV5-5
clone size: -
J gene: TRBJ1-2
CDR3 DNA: TGTGCCAGCAGCTTGGAGATGGGCAGGGCCCTCTATGGCTACACCTTC
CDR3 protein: CASSLEMGRALYGYTF

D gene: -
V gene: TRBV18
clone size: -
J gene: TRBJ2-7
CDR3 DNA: TGTGCCAGCTCACCACCGAACAGCTACGAGCAGTACTTC
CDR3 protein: CASSPPNSYEQYF

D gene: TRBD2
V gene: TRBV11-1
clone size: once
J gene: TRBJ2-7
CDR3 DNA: TGTGCCAGCAGCCCACCTGGGCGGGAGGGTTACGAGCAGTACTTC
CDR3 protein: CASSPPGREGYEQYF

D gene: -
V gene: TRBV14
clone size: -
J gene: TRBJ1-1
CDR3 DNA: TGTGCCAGCAGGCGGCAGGGGTACACTGAAGCTTTCTTT
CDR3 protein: CASRRQGYTEAFF

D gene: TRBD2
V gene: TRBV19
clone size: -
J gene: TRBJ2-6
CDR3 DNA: TGTGCCAGTAGCAAACTACCCCTGGGAGGCGGACTAGCGGGAGTTCATGCTGGGGCCAACGTCCTGACTTTC
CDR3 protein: CASSKLPLGGGLAGVHAGANVLTF

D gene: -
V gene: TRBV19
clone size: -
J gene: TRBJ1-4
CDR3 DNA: TGTGCCAGTAGTTGGTCGGGGGATGAAAAACTGTTTTTT
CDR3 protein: CASSWSGDEKLFF

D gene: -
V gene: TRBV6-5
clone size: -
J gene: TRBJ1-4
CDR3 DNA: TGTGCCAGCAGTTACGAGCTGAACCCTAATGAAAAACTGTTTTTT
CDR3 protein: CASSYELNPNEKLFF

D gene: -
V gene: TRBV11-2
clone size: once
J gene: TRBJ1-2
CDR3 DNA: TGTGCCAGCAGCTTAGGTTCACAGGGAGATGGCTACACCTTC
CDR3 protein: CASSLGSQGDGYTF

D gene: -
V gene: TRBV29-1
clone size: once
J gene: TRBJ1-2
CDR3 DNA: TGCAGCGCCCTCTGGGTACCAAAGGGAGGCTACACCTTC
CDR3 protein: CSALWVPKGGYTF

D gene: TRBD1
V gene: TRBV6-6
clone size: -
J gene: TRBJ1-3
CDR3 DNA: TGTGCCAGCAGTCGCAGGGACAGGTCGGGAAACACCATATATTTT
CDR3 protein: CASSRRDRSGNTIYF

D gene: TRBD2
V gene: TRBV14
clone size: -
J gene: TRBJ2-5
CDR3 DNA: TGTGCCAGCAGCCGGATAGCGGGGCAAGAGACCCAGTACTTC
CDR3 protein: CASSRIAGQETQYF

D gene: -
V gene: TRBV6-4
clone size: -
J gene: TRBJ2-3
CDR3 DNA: TGTGCCAGCTGGGGGAACTCCCATACGCAGTATTTT
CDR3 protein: CASWGNSHTQYF

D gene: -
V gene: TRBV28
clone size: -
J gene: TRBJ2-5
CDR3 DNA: TGTGCCACCAGGATACAGGGTACGAAGACCCAGTACTTC
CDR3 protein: CATRIQGTKTQYF

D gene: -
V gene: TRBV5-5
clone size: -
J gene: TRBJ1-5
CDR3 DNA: TGTGCCAGCAGCTTGGACGTAACGAGCAATCAGCCCCAGCATTTT
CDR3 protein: CASSLDVTSNQPQHF

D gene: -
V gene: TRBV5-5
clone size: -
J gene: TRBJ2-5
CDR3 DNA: TGTGCCAGCAGCCCTCGCAGGGTTGGCCAAGAGACCCAGTACTTC
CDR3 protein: CASSPRRVGQETQYF

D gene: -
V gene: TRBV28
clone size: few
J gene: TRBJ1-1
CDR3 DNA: TGTGCCAGCACCTCATGGGGGACGGAAGCTTTCTTT
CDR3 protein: CASTSWGTEAFF